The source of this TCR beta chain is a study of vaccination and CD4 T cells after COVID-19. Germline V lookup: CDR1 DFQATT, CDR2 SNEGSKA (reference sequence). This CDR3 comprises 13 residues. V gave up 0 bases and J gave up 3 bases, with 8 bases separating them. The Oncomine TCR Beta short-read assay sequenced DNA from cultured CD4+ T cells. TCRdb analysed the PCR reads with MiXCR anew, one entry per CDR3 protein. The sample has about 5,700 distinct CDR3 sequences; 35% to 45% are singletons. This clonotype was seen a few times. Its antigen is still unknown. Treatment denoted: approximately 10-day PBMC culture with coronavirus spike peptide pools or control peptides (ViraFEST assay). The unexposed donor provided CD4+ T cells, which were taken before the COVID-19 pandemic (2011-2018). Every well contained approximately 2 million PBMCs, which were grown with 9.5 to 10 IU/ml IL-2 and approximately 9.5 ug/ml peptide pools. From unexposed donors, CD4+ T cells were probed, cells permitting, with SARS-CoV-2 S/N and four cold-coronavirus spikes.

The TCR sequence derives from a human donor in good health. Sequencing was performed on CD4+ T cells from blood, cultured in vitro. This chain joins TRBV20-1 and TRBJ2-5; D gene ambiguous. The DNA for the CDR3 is TGCAGTGCTAGAGACTGGCAGGAAGAGACCCAGTACTTC. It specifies CSARDWQEETQYF.